Below, one T cell receptor beta chain is given with its context. These data originate in a study of blood T cell repertoires in COVID-19. On the study more broadly: Both acute and convalescent COVID-19 samples were obtained from the United States, Italy and Spain.

Profiled with immunoSEQ multiplex PCR; TCRdb holds only in-frame clones, not every one. The sample includes hundreds of thousands of clones, around four fifths of them seen just once. This CDR3 is 17 amino acids long. CDR1 is SGDLS, CDR2 YYNGEE, per germline. Trimming cost V 0 bases and J 1 base, with 17 bases left between them. Material for sequencing was peripheral blood. The receptor was derived from a woman aged 45-59 years with acute or convalescent COVID-19. The V gene is TRBV9, the J gene TRBJ2-7, with D possibly matching TRBD2 (6 bases). CDR3: CASSVVGSGTNSYEQYF. In DNA, the CDR3 is TGTGCCAGCAGCGTAGTTGGTAGCGGCACAAATTCCTACGAGCAGTACTTC.